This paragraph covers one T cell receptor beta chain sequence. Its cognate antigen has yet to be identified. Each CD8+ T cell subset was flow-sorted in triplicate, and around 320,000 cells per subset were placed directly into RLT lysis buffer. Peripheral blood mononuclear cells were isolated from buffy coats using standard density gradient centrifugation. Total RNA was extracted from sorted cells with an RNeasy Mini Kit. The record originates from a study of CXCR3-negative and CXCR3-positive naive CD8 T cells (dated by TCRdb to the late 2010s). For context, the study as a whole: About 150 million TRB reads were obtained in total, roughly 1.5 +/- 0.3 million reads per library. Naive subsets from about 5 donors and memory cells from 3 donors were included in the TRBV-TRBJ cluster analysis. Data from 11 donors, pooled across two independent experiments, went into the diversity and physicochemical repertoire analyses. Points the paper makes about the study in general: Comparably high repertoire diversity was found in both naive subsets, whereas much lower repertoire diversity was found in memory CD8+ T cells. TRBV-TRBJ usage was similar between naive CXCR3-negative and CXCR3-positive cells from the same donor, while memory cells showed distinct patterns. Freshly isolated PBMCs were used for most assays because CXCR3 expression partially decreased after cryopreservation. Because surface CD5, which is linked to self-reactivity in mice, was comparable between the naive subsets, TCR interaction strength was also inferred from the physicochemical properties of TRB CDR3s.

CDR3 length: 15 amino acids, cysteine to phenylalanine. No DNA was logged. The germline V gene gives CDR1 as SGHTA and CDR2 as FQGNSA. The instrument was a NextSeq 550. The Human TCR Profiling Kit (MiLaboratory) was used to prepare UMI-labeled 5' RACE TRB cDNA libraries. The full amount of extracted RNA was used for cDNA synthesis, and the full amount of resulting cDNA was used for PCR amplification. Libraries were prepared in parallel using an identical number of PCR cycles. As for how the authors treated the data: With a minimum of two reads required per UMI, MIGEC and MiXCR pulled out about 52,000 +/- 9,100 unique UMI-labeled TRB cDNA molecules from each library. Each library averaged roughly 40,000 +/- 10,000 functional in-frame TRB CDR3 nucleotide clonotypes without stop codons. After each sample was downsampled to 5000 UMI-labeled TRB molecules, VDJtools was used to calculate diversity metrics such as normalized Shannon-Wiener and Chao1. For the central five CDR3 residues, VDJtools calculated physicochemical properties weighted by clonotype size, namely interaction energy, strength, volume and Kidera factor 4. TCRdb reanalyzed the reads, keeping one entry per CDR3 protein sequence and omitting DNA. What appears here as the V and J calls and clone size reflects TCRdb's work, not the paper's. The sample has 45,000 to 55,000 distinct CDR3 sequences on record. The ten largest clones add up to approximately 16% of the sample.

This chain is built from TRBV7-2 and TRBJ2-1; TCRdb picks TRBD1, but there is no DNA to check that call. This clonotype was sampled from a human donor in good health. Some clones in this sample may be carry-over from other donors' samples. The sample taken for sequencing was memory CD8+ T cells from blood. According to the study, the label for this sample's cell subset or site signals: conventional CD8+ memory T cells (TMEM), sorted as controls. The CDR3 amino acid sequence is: CASIRQRLSYNEQFF. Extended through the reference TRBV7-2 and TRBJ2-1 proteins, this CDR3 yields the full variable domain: GAGVSQSPSNKVTEKGKDVELRCDPISGHTALYWYRQSLGQGLEFLIYFQGNSAPDKSGLPSDRFSAERTGGSVSTLTIQRTQQEDSAVYLCASIRQRLSYNEQFFGPGTRLTVL.